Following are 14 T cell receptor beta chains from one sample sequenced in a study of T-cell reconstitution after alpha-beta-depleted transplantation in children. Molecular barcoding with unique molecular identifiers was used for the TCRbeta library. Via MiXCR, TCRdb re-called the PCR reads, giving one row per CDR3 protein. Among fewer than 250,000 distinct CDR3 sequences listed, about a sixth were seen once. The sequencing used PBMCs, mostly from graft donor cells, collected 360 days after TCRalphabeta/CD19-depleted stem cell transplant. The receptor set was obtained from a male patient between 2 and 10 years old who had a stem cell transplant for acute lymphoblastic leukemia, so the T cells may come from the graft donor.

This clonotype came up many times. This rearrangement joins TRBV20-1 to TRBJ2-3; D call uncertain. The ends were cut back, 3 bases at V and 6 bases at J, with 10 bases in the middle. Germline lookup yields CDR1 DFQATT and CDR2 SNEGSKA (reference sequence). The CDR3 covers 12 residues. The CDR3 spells CSASGVDDTQYF. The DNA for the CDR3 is TGCAGTGCTAGTGGAGTTGACGATACGCAGTATTTT.

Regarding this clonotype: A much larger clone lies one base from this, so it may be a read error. The CDR3 nucleotides read TGTGCCAGCAGCCAAGATTGTGGGAACTACAATGAGCAGTTCTTC. Its protein is CASSQDCGNYNEQFF. The chain is built from TRBV14 and TRBJ2-1; D is uncertain. The germline gives CDR1 SGHDN, CDR2 FVKESK. V was trimmed by 0 bases and J by 3 bases, leaving 9 bases between them. This CDR3 is built from 15 residues.

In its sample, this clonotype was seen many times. The CDR3 loop reads CSAVPGQGNYEQYF. CDR3 nucleotides: TGCAGTGCGGTCCCGGGACAGGGGAATTACGAGCAGTACTTC. The J gene is TRBJ2-7, the V gene TRBV20-1; 10 bases fit TRBD1. In germline, CDR1 is DFQATT, CDR2 SNEGSKA (reference sequence). Unmatched junction bases numbered 9, after V lost 6 bases and J lost 4 bases. The CDR3 is 14 residues long.

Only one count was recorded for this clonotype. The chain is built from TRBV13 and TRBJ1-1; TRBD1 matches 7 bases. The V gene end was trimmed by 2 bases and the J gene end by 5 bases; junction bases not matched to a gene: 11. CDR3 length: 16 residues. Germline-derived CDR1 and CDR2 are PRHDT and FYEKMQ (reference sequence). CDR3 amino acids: CASSLWPATGLTEAFF. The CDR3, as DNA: TGTGCCAGCAGCTTATGGCCCGCGACAGGGCTAACTGAAGCTTTCTTT.

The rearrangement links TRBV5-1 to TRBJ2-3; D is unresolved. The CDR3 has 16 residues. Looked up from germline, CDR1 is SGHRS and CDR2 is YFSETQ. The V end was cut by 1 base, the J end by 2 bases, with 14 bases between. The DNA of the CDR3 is TGCGCCAGCAGCTTGTTTCGGCAGACCCTCACAGATACGCAGTATTTT. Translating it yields CASSLFRQTLTDTQYF. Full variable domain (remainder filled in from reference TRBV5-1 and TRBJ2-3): KAGVTQTPRYLIKTRGQQVTLSCSPISGHRSVSWYQQTPGQGLQFLFEYFSETQRNKGNFPGRFSGRQFSNSRSEMNVSTLELGDSALYLCASSLFRQTLTDTQYFGPGTRLTVL.

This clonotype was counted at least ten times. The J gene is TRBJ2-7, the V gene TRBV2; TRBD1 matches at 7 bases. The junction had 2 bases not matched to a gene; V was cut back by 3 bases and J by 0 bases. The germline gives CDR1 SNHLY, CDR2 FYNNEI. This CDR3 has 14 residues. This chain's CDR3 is CASSDGTVSYEQYF. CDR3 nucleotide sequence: TGTGCCAGCAGTGATGGGACAGTCTCCTACGAGCAGTACTTC.

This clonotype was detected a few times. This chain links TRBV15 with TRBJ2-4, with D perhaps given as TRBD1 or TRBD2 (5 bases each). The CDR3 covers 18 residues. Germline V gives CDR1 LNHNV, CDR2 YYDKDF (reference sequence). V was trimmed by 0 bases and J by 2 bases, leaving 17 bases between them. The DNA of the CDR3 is TGTGCCACCAGCAGAGATACGGGGTGGGGGTCGACCAAAAACATTCAGTACTTC. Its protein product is CATSRDTGWGSTKNIQYF.

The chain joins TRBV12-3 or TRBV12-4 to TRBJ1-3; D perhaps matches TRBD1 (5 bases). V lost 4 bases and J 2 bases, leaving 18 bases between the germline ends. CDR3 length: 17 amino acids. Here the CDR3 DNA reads TGTGCCAGCAGTTCCCGCTTTGGGGGGAGGCCTGGAAACACCATATATTTT. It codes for CASSSRFGGRPGNTIYF.

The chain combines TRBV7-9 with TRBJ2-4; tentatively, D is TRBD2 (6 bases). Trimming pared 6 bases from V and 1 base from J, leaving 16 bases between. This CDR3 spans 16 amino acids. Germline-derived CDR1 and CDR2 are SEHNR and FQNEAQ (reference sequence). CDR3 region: CASRGDGGVAKNIQYF. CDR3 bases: TGTGCCAGCAGGGGTGACGGCGGGGTCGCCAAAAACATTCAGTACTTC.

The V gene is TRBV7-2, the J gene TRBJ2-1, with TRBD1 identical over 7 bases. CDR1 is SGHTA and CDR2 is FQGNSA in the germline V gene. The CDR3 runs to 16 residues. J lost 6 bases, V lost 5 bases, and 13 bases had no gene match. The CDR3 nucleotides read TGTGCCAGCAGCAGGGGGCCAGAGACAGGGCGCAATGAGCAGTTCTTC. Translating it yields CASSRGPETGRNEQFF.

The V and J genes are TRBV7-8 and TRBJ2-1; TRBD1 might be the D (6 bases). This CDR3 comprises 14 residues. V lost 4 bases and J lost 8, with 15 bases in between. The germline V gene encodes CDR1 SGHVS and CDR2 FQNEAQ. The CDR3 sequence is CASSSNAGADEQFF. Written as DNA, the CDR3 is TGTGCCAGCAGCTCGAACGCAGGGGCCGATGAGCAGTTCTTC.

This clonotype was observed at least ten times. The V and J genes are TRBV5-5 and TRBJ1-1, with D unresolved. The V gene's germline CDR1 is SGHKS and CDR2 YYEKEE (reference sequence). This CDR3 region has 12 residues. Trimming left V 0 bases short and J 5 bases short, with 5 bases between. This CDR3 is CASSLVETEAFF. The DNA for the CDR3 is TGTGCCAGCAGCTTGGTAGAGACTGAAGCTTTCTTT.

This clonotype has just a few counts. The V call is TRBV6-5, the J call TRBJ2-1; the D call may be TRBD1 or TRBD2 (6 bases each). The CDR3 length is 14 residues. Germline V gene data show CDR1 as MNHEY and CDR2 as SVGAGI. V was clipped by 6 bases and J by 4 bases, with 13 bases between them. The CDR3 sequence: CASRQGGEYNEQFF. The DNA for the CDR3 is TGTGCCAGCAGACAGGGCGGGGAATACAATGAGCAGTTCTTC.

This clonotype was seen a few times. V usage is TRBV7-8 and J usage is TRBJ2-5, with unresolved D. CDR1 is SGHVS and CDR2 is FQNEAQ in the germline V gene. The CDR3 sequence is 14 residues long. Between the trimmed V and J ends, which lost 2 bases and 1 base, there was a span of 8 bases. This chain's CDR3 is CASSLWHSQETQYF. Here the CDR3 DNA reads TGTGCCAGCAGCTTATGGCACAGCCAAGAGACCCAGTACTTC. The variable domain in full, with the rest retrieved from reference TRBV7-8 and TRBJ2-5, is GAGVSQSPRYKVAKRGQDVALRCDPISGHVSLFWYQQALGQGPEFLTYFQNEAQLDKSGLPSDRFFAERPEGSVSTLKIQRTQQEDSAVYLCASSLWHSQETQYFGPGTRLLVL.